The 14 T cell receptor beta chains given below trace back to one sample, sequenced in a study of early stage breast cancer tumors. Clones were read by immunoSEQ multiplex PCR, and TCRdb kept only the in-frame ones, dropping some. The sample lists approximately 9,500 clones, roughly 70% occurring once. The specimen was breast tumor tissue. All receptors come from a person aged 45 to 59 with breast cancer.

Within the sample, this clone is large. The rearrangement joins TRBV29-1 to TRBJ1-2; D ambiguous. The germline V and J ends were trimmed by 7 bases and 3 bases, with 9 bases remaining between them. The CDR3 is made up of 11 amino acids. CDR1 and CDR2 (germline): SQVTM, ANQGSEA. The CDR3 sequence: CSALEDYGYTF. Here the CDR3 DNA reads TGCAGCGCTCTGGAGGACTATGGCTACACCTTC.

As DNA, the CDR3 is TGCGCCAGCAGCCAAGATGTTCAGGGGGCCTTAAGCGAGCAGTACTTC. It translates to CASSQDVQGALSEQYF. This chain joins TRBV4-3 and TRBJ2-7; 8 bases fit TRBD1. After removal of 0 bases from V and 6 bases from J, the junction contained 10 bases not matched to a gene. CDR3 size: 16 residues. CDR1 and CDR2 (germline): LGHNA, YSLEER.

The genes are TRBV30 and TRBJ2-3; TRBD2 aligns across 15 bases. CDR1 and CDR2 from the germline V gene are GTSNPN and SVGIG (reference sequence). After removal of 0 bases from V and 5 bases from J, the junction contained 9 bases not matched to a gene. The CDR3 consists of 18 residues. CDR3 protein: CAWSVTPGLAGGGDTQYF. The CDR3 DNA follows: TGTGCCTGGAGTGTAACACCGGGACTAGCGGGGGGAGGAGATACGCAGTATTTT.

This clone is judged medium-sized. The rearrangement links TRBV5-1 to TRBJ2-5; maybe TRBD1 (5 bases). CDR1 SGHRS and CDR2 YFSETQ come from the germline V gene. Trimming took off 8 bases at V and 2 bases at J, with 7 bases between the two ends. This CDR3 comprises 11 residues. CDR3 amino acids: CASRQQETQYF. CDR3 sequence (DNA): TGCGCCAGTAGACAGCAAGAGACCCAGTACTTC.

CDR3 sequence (DNA): TGTGCCAGCAGCCCACTAGCGGGGGCCGGTTACAATGAGCAGTTCTTC. As protein: CASSPLAGAGYNEQFF. V usage is TRBV7-9 and J usage is TRBJ2-1; 11 bases are shared with TRBD2. Germline CDR1 and CDR2: SEHNR and FQNEAQ (reference sequence). This CDR3 spans 16 amino acids. V trimming: 5 bases; J trimming: 4 bases; junction bases outside the gene matches: 7.

This clone counts as large (0.1 to 1%). The chain carries TRBV27 and TRBJ1-2, with D tentatively TRBD1 (6 bases). The germline V gene encodes CDR1 MNHEY and CDR2 SMNVEV (reference sequence). The CDR3 sequence is 14 residues long. The ends were cut back, 6 bases at V and 8 bases at J, with 19 bases in the middle. CDR3 protein: CASSPEGGGLGYTF. The CDR3 DNA follows: TGTGCCAGCAGCCCTGAGGGGGGAGGGTTGGGCTACACCTTC.

The gene calls are TRBV7-9 and TRBJ2-7; tentatively, D is TRBD1 (6 bases). The CDR3 has 14 amino acids. Per the germline V gene, CDR1 is SEHNR and CDR2 is FQNEAQ (reference sequence). V lost 1 base and J 3 bases, leaving 10 bases between the germline ends. This CDR3 reads CASSLGRGIYEQYF. The CDR3, as DNA: TGTGCCAGCAGCTTAGGAAGGGGGATCTACGAGCAGTACTTC.

V gene TRBV10-2 combines with J gene TRBJ2-5, with TRBD2 matching over 8 bases. This CDR3 region has 17 residues. The J segment lost 6 bases and the V segment lost 2 bases, leaving 14 bases of the junction unmatched. The germline gives CDR1 WSHSY, CDR2 SAAADI. CDR3 DNA: TGCGCCAGCAGTGAGAGCGGGGGCCTCAACCACGAGAAGACCCAGTACTTC. Amino acid sequence: CASSESGGLNHEKTQYF.

The gene calls are TRBV9 and TRBJ1-3; D is possibly TRBD1 (5 bases). This CDR3 comprises 15 residues. V shed 0 bases and J shed 4 bases, with 11 bases lying between them. Germline-derived CDR1 and CDR2 are SGDLS and YYNGEE. This chain's CDR3 is CASSVGGPTGNTIYF. The CDR3, as DNA: TGTGCCAGCAGCGTAGGGGGCCCTACCGGAAACACCATATATTTT.

The chain carries TRBV5-5 and TRBJ2-7; 7 positions agree with TRBD2. The CDR3 runs 15 residues. Germline V gives CDR1 SGHKS, CDR2 YYEKEE (reference sequence). V shed 5 bases and J 3 bases; nucleotides not matched to a gene: 11. Here the CDR3 reads CASSRDHSGLYEQYF. In DNA form, the CDR3 reads TGTGCCAGCAGTAGGGATCATAGCGGGCTCTACGAGCAGTACTTC.

This rearrangement joins TRBV10-3 to TRBJ2-3; 9 positions agree with TRBD2. Trimming at V came to 10 bases and at J to 1 base, leaving 3 bases not matched to a gene. The CDR3 consists of 13 residues. Germline loops: CDR1 ENHRY, CDR2 SYGVKD. In DNA, the CDR3 is TGTGCCACCTTAGCGGGAGGCACAGATACGCAGTATTTT. Translating it yields CATLAGGTDTQYF.

The V call is TRBV7-9, the J call TRBJ2-1; D unclear. Germline CDR1 SEHNR, CDR2 FQNEAQ (reference sequence). The V gene lost 5 bases and the J gene lost 7 bases, with 18 bases spanning the gap. The CDR3 sequence is 15 residues long. CDR3 nucleotide sequence: TGTGCCAGCAGCCCCCCGCCTGAGTGGGCAAATGAGCAGTTCTTC. This translates into CASSPPPEWANEQFF.

This chain joins TRBV7-7 and TRBJ2-2; 10 nucleotides match TRBD1. CDR3 size: 15 residues. V lost 6 bases, J lost 6 bases, and 7 bases stayed unmatched. Germline CDR1 is SSHAT and CDR2 is FNYEAQ (reference sequence). The CDR3 DNA sequence: TGTGCCAGCAGACCCGCGACAGGGGGCCCCGGGGAGCTGTTTTTT. It is translated as CASRPATGGPGELFF.

This clone was recorded only once. The gene calls are TRBV28 and TRBJ2-7; D ambiguous. From germline, CDR1 is MDHEN and CDR2 SYDVKM. The CDR3 consists of 11 residues. The germline V and J ends were trimmed by 5 bases and 4 bases, with 6 bases remaining between them. For the CDR3, the DNA is TGTGCCAGCAGTGACACGTACGAGCAGTACTTC. Amino acids: CASSDTYEQYF.